This T cell receptor (beta chain) was identified during a study of lymphopenia after photon versus proton radiotherapy. Study-level findings and limits: Oligoclonal CD8+ Temra expansion after nadir drove photon patients' diversity drop. Larger post-nadir TCR diversity loss correlated inversely with survival in deceased patients. Better survival with proton therapy was suggested as possible, not demonstrated. Photon-treated patients lost naive T cells and TCR diversity; proton-treated stayed stable.

The CDR3 has 15 amino acids. Germline-derived CDR1 and CDR2 are KGHSH and LQKENI. Trimming removed 6 bases at V and 0 bases at J, with 11 bases between. About this clone: The antigen is undetermined.

Clones were read by immunoSEQ multiplex PCR, and TCRdb kept only the in-frame ones, dropping some. The sample yields 70,000 or so clones, roughly 92% seen once. This TCR derives from a woman aged 35 to 49 with cholangiocarcinoma. The chain combines TRBV18 with TRBJ2-2, with a weak D call TRBD2 (5 bases). The material sequenced was peripheral blood, taken from a patient treated with photon-based radiotherapy. The CDR3 is CASSRGATNTGELFF. CDR3 nucleotides: TGTGCCAGCTCCCGGGGAGCGACGAACACCGGGGAGCTGTTTTTT.